Listed here are 23 T cell receptor beta chains from one sample, sequenced in a study of T cells in Graves' hyperthyroidism and ophthalmopathy. RNA transcripts gave rise to amplified TCR beta CDR3 regions. During a first-round RT-PCR of the TCR CDR3, the HTBI primer set was used. From the multiplex PCR reads, TCRdb called clonotypes with MiXCR, one entry per CDR3 protein. The sample consists of over 350,000 distinct CDR3 sequences, under 20% of them appearing once. Sequenced input: blood. Receptors originate from a man between 18 and 29 years old with Graves' ophthalmopathy.

In this sample, this clonotype turned up many times. The chain has TRBV10-3 and TRBJ1-5; no clear D. V lost 5 bases and J lost 5, with 10 bases in between. This CDR3 has 13 residues. CDR1 is ENHRY, CDR2 SYGVKD, per germline. The CDR3 loop reads CAISRSSDQPQHF. The CDR3 DNA follows: TGTGCCATCAGTCGGTCTTCAGATCAGCCCCAGCATTTT.

In its sample, this clonotype was seen many times. The chain employs TRBV5-5 and TRBJ1-1; a weak D match, TRBD1 (5 bases). V lost 2 bases and J 3 bases, leaving 8 bases between the germline ends. CDR1 is SGHKS and CDR2 is YYEKEE in the germline V gene (reference sequence). CDR3 length: 13 residues. In nucleotides, the CDR3 is TGTGCCAGCAGCTTAGGGGATTACACTGAAGCTTTCTTT. Encoded protein: CASSLGDYTEAFF.

The V gene is TRBV20-1, the J gene TRBJ1-1, with D possibly being TRBD1 (5 bases). Deletions cut 6 bases from V and 7 bases from J, with 15 bases between. This CDR3 spans 12 amino acids. CDR1 is DFQATT and CDR2 is SNEGSKA in the germline V gene (reference sequence). The CDR3 bases are TGCAGTGCGACAGCCCACCAGGTTGAAGCTTTCTTT. Protein product: CSATAHQVEAFF.

This clonotype showed up just a few times. This may come from a read error, since a much larger clone is one base off. The chain employs TRBV28 and TRBJ2-3; D gene unclear. Trimming removed 2 bases from V and 2 bases from J, with 11 bases in between. The CDR3 consists of 15 residues. CDR1 is MDHEN, CDR2 SYDVKM, per germline. CDR3 coding DNA: TGTGCCAGCAGTTTAGTAGTCGGCTACACAGATACGCAGTATTTT. Translation: CASSLVVGYTDTQYF.

The genes are TRBV4-1 and TRBJ2-7; perhaps TRBD1 as D (5 bases). V shed 1 base and J shed 4 bases, with 17 bases lying between them. In germline, CDR1 is MGHRA, CDR2 YSYEKL. CDR3 length: 16 amino acids. The CDR3 spells CASSQGRGRDPYEQYF. The DNA of the CDR3 is TGCGCCAGCAGCCAAGGAAGGGGTCGCGATCCTTACGAGCAGTACTTC.

The chain joins TRBV12-3 or TRBV12-4 to TRBJ1-1; TRBD1 agrees at 11 bases. CDR3 length equals 15 residues. J lost 3 bases, V lost 3 bases, and 3 bases had no gene match. The CDR3 loop reads CASSFRDRGYTEAFF. Here the CDR3 DNA reads TGTGCCAGCAGTTTCCGGGACAGGGGGTACACTGAAGCTTTCTTT.

This clonotype was counted many times. The rearrangement uses TRBV12-3 or TRBV12-4 and TRBJ2-1; TRBD2 matches 10 bases. There are 15 residues in the CDR3. With V trimmed by 6 bases and J by 8 bases, 10 bases remained unmatched. DNA of the CDR3: TGTGCCAGCAGCGAAGCTAGCGGGGGTTTCTATGAGCAGTTCTTC. It encodes CASSEASGGFYEQFF.

This clonotype was picked up many times. The V gene is TRBV3-1, the J gene TRBJ2-1; D unclear. Between the trimmed V and J ends, which lost 1 base and 4 bases, there was a span of 5 bases. The CDR3 is made up of 13 amino acids. CDR1 is LGHDT, CDR2 YNNKEL, per germline (reference sequence). In DNA form, the CDR3 reads TGTGCCAGCAGCCAAGTCGGTTACAATGAGCAGTTCTTC. This translates into CASSQVGYNEQFF.

This clonotype has just a few counts. This clone may be a read error of a much larger clone one base away. This CDR3 fails to terminate in the conserved phenylalanine or tryptophan, so it likely reflects a read error. The chain joins TRBV6-1 to TRBJ2-1; 8 bases are a match to TRBD1. Per the germline V gene, CDR1 is MNHNS and CDR2 is SASEGT. V lost 0 bases and J lost 1; bases outside the gene matches: 2. The CDR3 totals 16 residues. CDR3 amino acids: CASSEARGRSYNEQFL. CDR3 nucleotides: TGTGCCAGCAGTGAAGCCAGGGGGCGATCCTACAATGAGCAGTTCCTC.

This chain joins TRBV11-3 and TRBJ1-2; D remains ambiguous. The CDR3 runs 12 residues. V was clipped by 5 bases and J by 1 base, with 5 bases between them. CDR1 SGHNT and CDR2 YENEEA come from the germline V gene. The CDR3 bases are TGTGCCAGCAGCGCCCATAACTATGGCTACACCTTC. Residues: CASSAHNYGYTF.

This clonotype was detected many times. This chain links TRBV12-3 or TRBV12-4 with TRBJ2-5, with 14 bases fitting TRBD2. V dropped 5 bases and J dropped 1; count of bases not matched to a gene: 9. This CDR3 has 18 amino acids. In DNA, the CDR3 is TGTGCCAGCAGTGGAGGGACTAGCGGGGGAGGGACCCAAGAGACCCAGTACTTC. Protein: CASSGGTSGGGTQETQYF.

This clonotype showed up just once. This chain uses TRBV10-3 with TRBJ2-1; 8 nucleotides line up with TRBD1. With 6 bases clipped from V and 9 bases from J, the junction kept 13 bases outside the gene matches. This CDR3 has 15 amino acids. Germline V gives CDR1 ENHRY, CDR2 SYGVKD. CDR3 DNA sequence: TGTGCCATCAGGGGACAGGCCAACGACCCTGCTGAGCAGTTCTTC. Translation: CAIRGQANDPAEQFF.

This clonotype was seen at least ten times. The chain employs TRBV27 and TRBJ1-1; tentatively, D is TRBD1 (5 bases). The CDR3 contains 14 residues. Trimming shortened V by 3 bases and J by 1 base, and 9 bases separated the two germline ends. Per germline, CDR1 MNHEY and CDR2 SMNVEV (reference sequence). CDR3 nucleotides: TGTGCCAGCAGTTTCCTGGGGCAGAACACTGAAGCTTTCTTT. Translation: CASSFLGQNTEAFF.

This clonotype has just a few counts. The chain has TRBV24-1 and TRBJ2-6; D not certain. The CDR3 loop spans 17 amino acids. Per germline, CDR1 KGHDR and CDR2 SFDVKD. Trimming pared 2 bases from V and 0 bases from J, leaving 10 bases between. The CDR3 coding sequence is TGTGCCACCAGTGATTCTCGGATGCGCTCTGGGGCCAACGTCCTGACTTTC. Translation gives CATSDSRMRSGANVLTF.

This clonotype was detected many times. This chain joins TRBV20-1 and TRBJ2-7; no definite D call. CDR1 is DFQATT, CDR2 SNEGSKA, per germline (reference sequence). The length of the CDR3 is 13 residues. The V end lost 3 bases, the J end lost 3 bases, and 12 bases lay between the germline ends. The CDR3 coding sequence is TGCAGTGCTAGGGACGTCCCCAACTACGAGCAGTACTTC. Its protein is CSARDVPNYEQYF.

This clonotype has just a few counts. This chain uses TRBV10-3 with TRBJ1-2; the D gene is possibly TRBD1 (6 bases). Germline lookup yields CDR1 ENHRY and CDR2 SYGVKD. Between the trimmed V and J ends, which lost 0 bases and 6 bases, there was a span of 26 bases. The CDR3 totals 19 residues. This CDR3 is CAISESIGGTSQKGHGYTF. The CDR3 nucleotides read TGTGCCATCAGTGAGTCAATTGGGGGGACATCCCAGAAGGGCCATGGCTACACCTTC.

This clonotype was counted ten times or more. The chain has TRBV5-1 and TRBJ2-3; D ambiguous. V shed 7 bases and J shed 6 bases, with 12 bases lying between them. Looked up from germline, CDR1 is SGHRS and CDR2 is YFSETQ. CDR3 length equals 12 residues. The CDR3 sequence is CASGPEGDTQYF. The CDR3 bases are TGCGCCAGCGGACCGGAAGGGGATACGCAGTATTTT. Filled out from reference TRBV5-1 and TRBJ2-3, the complete variable domain reads KAGVTQTPRYLIKTRGQQVTLSCSPISGHRSVSWYQQTPGQGLQFLFEYFSETQRNKGNFPGRFSGRQFSNSRSEMNVSTLELGDSALYLCASGPEGDTQYFGPGTRLTVL.

There are many counts of this clonotype. The rearrangement uses TRBV5-5 and TRBJ2-3; 9 bases align to TRBD2. CDR3 length: 15 residues. Germline CDR1 is SGHKS and CDR2 is YYEKEE (reference sequence). With V trimmed by 0 bases and J by 1 base, 0 bases remained unmatched. The CDR3 sequence is CASSLASGGTDTQYF. The CDR3 DNA reads TGTGCCAGCAGCTTGGCTAGCGGGGGCACAGATACGCAGTATTTT.

This clonotype occurred many times. This chain joins TRBV20-1 and TRBJ1-2; D is ambiguous. The V end lost 5 bases, the J end lost 1 base, and 11 bases lay between the germline ends. The CDR3 is made up of 13 amino acids. Germline CDR1 is DFQATT and CDR2 is SNEGSKA (reference sequence). The CDR3 bases are TGCAGTGCTTCTGGGAGCCTTAACTATGGCTACACCTTC. This translates into CSASGSLNYGYTF.

This clonotype was seen at least ten times. The gene calls are TRBV12-3 or TRBV12-4 and TRBJ1-1; a weak D match, TRBD1 (5 bases). Trimming removed 1 base from V and 7 bases from J, with 13 bases in between. The CDR3 runs to 14 residues. This CDR3 is CASSLGGGVSEAFF. DNA for the CDR3: TGTGCCAGCAGTTTAGGGGGGGGGGTTAGTGAAGCTTTCTTT.

Ten or more counts support this clonotype. The V gene is TRBV13, the J gene TRBJ1-2; 9 positions match TRBD1. With 3 bases clipped from V and 2 bases from J, the junction kept 10 bases outside the gene matches. The CDR3 consists of 17 residues. Germline V gene lookup returns CDR1 PRHDT and CDR2 FYEKMQ (reference sequence). The CDR3, as DNA: TGTGCCAGCAGCTTGGGACAGGGACTTACCAGCAACTATGGCTACACCTTC. Translation gives CASSLGQGLTSNYGYTF.

This clonotype was counted a few times. This rearrangement joins TRBV12-3 or TRBV12-4 to TRBJ1-5; 7 positions agree with TRBD1. CDR3 length equals 16 residues. V shed 3 bases and J 6 bases; nucleotides not matched to a gene: 11. CDR3 loop: CASSLFAEQGVQPQHF. In nucleotides, the CDR3 is TGTGCCAGCAGTTTGTTTGCGGAGCAGGGGGTTCAGCCCCAGCATTTT.

This clonotype was seen repeatedly, ten times or more. The chain joins TRBV5-1 to TRBJ1-2; 7 bases fit TRBD1. Germline V lookup: CDR1 SGHRS, CDR2 YFSETQ. Unmatched junction bases numbered 4, after V lost 2 bases and J lost 6 bases. The CDR3 consists of 13 residues. The CDR3 here is CASSFDQGDGYTF. In DNA, the CDR3 is TGCGCCAGCAGCTTTGATCAGGGGGATGGCTACACCTTC.